This entry concerns a single TCR beta chain. This sample stems from a study of Graves' ophthalmopathy and Graves' hyperthyroidism. RNA served as the template for amplifying TCR beta CDR3 regions. RT-PCR in the first round used HTBI primers; a second-round multiplex PCR followed. In TCRdb, the multiplex PCR reads were re-called with MiXCR into one record per CDR3 protein. Of more than 550,000 distinct CDR3 sequences detected, about two fifths appear once; the ten largest clones hold more than 3%. This TCR came from an adult man with Graves' ophthalmopathy. Material for sequencing was peripheral blood.

The CDR3 bases are TGTGCCAGCAGCCTCCGGACAGGGGGCGGGGATGGCTACACCTTC. It encodes CASSLRTGGGDGYTF. The genes are TRBV7-9 and TRBJ1-2; 11 bases map to TRBD1. Trimming took 5 bases from V and 6 from J; bases not matched to a gene: 8. The V gene's germline CDR1 is SEHNR and CDR2 FQNEAQ (reference sequence). This CDR3 spans 15 amino acids.